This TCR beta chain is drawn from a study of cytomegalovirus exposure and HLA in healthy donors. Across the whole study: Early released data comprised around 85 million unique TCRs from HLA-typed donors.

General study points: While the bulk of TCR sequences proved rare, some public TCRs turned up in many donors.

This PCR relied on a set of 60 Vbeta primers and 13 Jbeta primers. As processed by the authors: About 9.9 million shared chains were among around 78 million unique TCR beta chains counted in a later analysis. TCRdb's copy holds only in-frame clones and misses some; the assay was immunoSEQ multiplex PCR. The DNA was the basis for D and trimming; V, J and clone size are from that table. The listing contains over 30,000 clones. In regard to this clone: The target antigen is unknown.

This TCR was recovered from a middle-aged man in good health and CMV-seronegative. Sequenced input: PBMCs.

The CDR3 DNA reads as TGTGCCAGCAGCGTCGGCTCGGGAGCCGGATTAGATACGCAGTATTTT. It translates to CASSVGSGAGLDTQYF. This rearrangement joins TRBV9 to TRBJ2-3; D might be TRBD2 (6 bases). The germline V and J ends were trimmed by 2 bases and 5 bases, with 18 bases remaining between them. The length of the CDR3 is 16 residues. CDR1 is SGDLS and CDR2 is YYNGEE in the germline V gene.